The TCR beta chain described here comes from a study of graft-versus-host responses after intestinal transplantation. Points from the study as a whole: Investigators detected GvH clones in recipient marrow, with some emerging earlier in ileum or blood.

Sequencing used immunoSEQ multiplex PCR; TCRdb keeps in-frame clones, though not all of them. The table records over 120,000 clones, 80% to 95% of them present only once. V gave up 0 bases and J gave up 0 bases, with 10 bases separating them. Germline CDR1 is KGHSH and CDR2 is LQKENI. The CDR3 totals 16 residues. About this clone itself: Its antigen remains unknown.

This clonotype was sampled from a human donor who received an intestinal transplant. This chain connects TRBV18 to TRBJ2-3; tentative D call: TRBD2 (6 bases). Sequenced here: unstimulated CD4+ T cells sorted from spleen or lymph node cells, sampled before intestinal transplant. In DNA form, the CDR3 reads TGTGCCAGCTCACCACCGGCGGGGATAAGCACAGATACGCAGTATTTT. This encodes CASSPPAGISTDTQYF.